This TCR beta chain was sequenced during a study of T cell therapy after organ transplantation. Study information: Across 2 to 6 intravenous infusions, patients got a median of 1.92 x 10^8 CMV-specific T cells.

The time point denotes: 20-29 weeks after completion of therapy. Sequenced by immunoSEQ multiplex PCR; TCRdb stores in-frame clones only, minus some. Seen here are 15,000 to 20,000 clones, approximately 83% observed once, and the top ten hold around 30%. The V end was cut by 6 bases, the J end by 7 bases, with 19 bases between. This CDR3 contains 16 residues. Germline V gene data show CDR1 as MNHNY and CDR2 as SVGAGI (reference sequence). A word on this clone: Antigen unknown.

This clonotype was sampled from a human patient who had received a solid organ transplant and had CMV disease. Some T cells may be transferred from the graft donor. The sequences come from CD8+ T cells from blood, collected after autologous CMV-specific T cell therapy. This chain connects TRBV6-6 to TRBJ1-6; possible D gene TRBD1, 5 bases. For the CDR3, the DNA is TGTGCCAGCAGCGATAAGACCGGGACGTTCAATTCACCCCTCCACTTT. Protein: CASSDKTGTFNSPLHF.